This T cell receptor beta chain was documented in a study of T cells in Graves' hyperthyroidism and ophthalmopathy. CDR3 length equals 17 residues. J lost 4 bases, V lost 0 bases, and 7 bases had no gene match. Germline V gene sequence: CDR1 LGHNT, CDR2 FRNRAP. Stable hyperthyroidism: no ophthalmopathy progression over 18 months of follow-up. Amplification targeted TCR beta CDR3 regions from RNA transcripts. In the first-round RT-PCR of the TCR CDR3, the HTBI primer set was used. TCRdb re-called the multiplex PCR reads through MiXCR, storing one row per CDR3 protein. The data show some 420,000 distinct CDR3 sequences, roughly 13% seen once. Study results and caveats: Blood shared most expanded thyroid clonotypes above 0.001. Patients with ophthalmopathy were separated from those with stable hyperthyroidism by a 13 V-J model.

To note about this clonotype: Its target is not known.

The chain uses TRBV12-5 and TRBJ2-2; TRBD2 matches 8 bases. This clonotype was obtained from a woman under 30 with Graves' hyperthyroidism. The sequenced sample consisted of blood. CDR3 sequence reads: CASGLVLSGSITGELFF. The CDR3 nucleotides read TGTGCTAGTGGTTTGGTACTGAGCGGGAGTATCACCGGGGAGCTGTTTTTT.